These 26 T cell receptor beta chains came from one sample sequenced in a study of T cell responses to AZD1222 COVID-19 vaccine. Clones were read by immunoSEQ multiplex PCR, and TCRdb kept only the in-frame ones, dropping some. This sample has about 260,000 clones, with 90% to 95% found just once. Sequenced here: peripheral blood, sampled on day 0 of AZD1222 vaccination. The receptors were sampled from an adult in good health.

The chain carries TRBV10-3 and TRBJ1-2; D gene unclear. The CDR3 extends over 14 amino acids. Trimming took 3 bases from V and 4 from J, leaving 12 bases between them. Germline CDR1 reads ENHRY; CDR2 reads SYGVKD. The CDR3 region has the DNA TGTGCCATCAGTGATGAGAGCCCCCTCTATGGCTACACCTTC. It is translated as CAISDESPLYGYTF.

This chain links TRBV28 with TRBJ1-2; no firm D call. The CDR3 length is 14 residues. V was cut by 1 base and J by 4 bases, with 10 bases left in between. Germline V lookup: CDR1 MDHEN, CDR2 SYDVKM. The DNA of the CDR3 is TGTGCCAGCAGTTTATTGGGGTCCGCCTATGGCTACACCTTC. Its translation is CASSLLGSAYGYTF.

This chain uses TRBV9 with TRBJ1-6, with a weak D call TRBD1 (6 bases). The CDR3 has 15 residues. Germline CDR1 SGDLS, CDR2 YYNGEE. V lost 4 bases to trimming and J lost 9 bases, with 17 bases between them. For the CDR3, the DNA is TGTGCCAGCAGCTTCACGGGGGGCGTGGGTTCACCCCTCCACTTT. This sequence encodes CASSFTGGVGSPLHF. Full variable domain (remainder filled in from reference TRBV9 and TRBJ1-6): DSGVTQTPKHLITATGQRVTLRCSPRSGDLSVYWYQQSLDQGLQFLIQYYNGEERAKGNILERFSAQQFPDLHSELNLSSLELGDSALYFCASSFTGGVGSPLHFGNGTRLTVT.

This clone was recorded only once. The rearrangement joins TRBV18 to TRBJ2-7; possible D gene TRBD2, 5 bases. Trimming pared 8 bases from V and 4 bases from J, leaving 15 bases between. The CDR3 has 13 residues. Germline lookup yields CDR1 KGHSH and CDR2 LQKENI. CDR3 DNA sequence: TGTGCCAGCGCTACAGCGAGGGCTTACGAGCAGTACTTC. Translated: CASATARAYEQYF.

V usage is TRBV24-1 and J usage is TRBJ2-4, with TRBD2 identical over 7 bases. CDR3 length equals 15 residues. In germline, CDR1 is KGHDR, CDR2 SFDVKD. Trimming at V came to 10 bases and at J to 5 bases, leaving 13 bases not matched to a gene. CDR3 protein: CATRDEASGENIQYF. Written as DNA, the CDR3 is TGTGCCACTCGGGACGAGGCCAGCGGGGAAAACATTCAGTACTTC.

The V and J genes are TRBV4-1 and TRBJ2-7; D is undetermined. V shed 6 bases and J shed 0 bases, with 12 bases lying between them. This CDR3 is built from 14 residues. The germline V gene encodes CDR1 MGHRA and CDR2 YSYEKL. CDR3 amino acids: CASSWTPSSYEQYF. As DNA, the CDR3 is TGCGCCAGCAGTTGGACCCCGAGCTCCTACGAGCAGTACTTC.

The chain links TRBV19 to TRBJ1-6, with TRBD1 matching over 12 bases. The CDR3 length is 16 residues. The germline V gene encodes CDR1 LNHDA and CDR2 SQIVND (reference sequence). V dropped 4 bases and J dropped 10; count of bases not matched to a gene: 8. The CDR3 nucleotides are TGTGCCAGTAGTACCACCGGGACAGGGGGCTGGTCACCCCTCCACTTT. As protein: CASSTTGTGGWSPLHF. The variable domain in full, with the rest retrieved from reference TRBV19 and TRBJ1-6, is DGGITQSPKYLFRKEGQNVTLSCEQNLNHDAMYWYRQDPGQGLRLIYYSQIVNDFQKGDIAEGYSVSREKKESFPLTVTSAQKNPTAFYLCASSTTGTGGWSPLHFGNGTRLTVT.

V is TRBV28 and J is TRBJ1-5, with D unclear. V shed 7 bases and J shed 1 base, with 11 bases lying between them. The CDR3 runs 14 residues. Germline V lookup: CDR1 MDHEN, CDR2 SYDVKM. CDR3 loop: CASIPGWSNQPQHF. CDR3 DNA: TGTGCCAGCATCCCGGGGTGGAGCAATCAGCCCCAGCATTTT.

V gene TRBV5-1 combines with J gene TRBJ2-3, with D perhaps matching TRBD1 or TRBD2 (5 bases each). V was shortened by 4 bases and J by 1 base, with 16 bases between the two germline ends. Germline CDR1 and CDR2: SGHRS and YFSETQ. This CDR3 has 16 residues. This CDR3 reads CASSQGRPGGTDTQYF. CDR3 DNA sequence: TGCGCCAGCAGCCAGGGACGTCCCGGGGGCACAGATACGCAGTATTTT.

The chain employs TRBV18 and TRBJ2-5; D not resolved. Trimming cost V 3 bases and J 1 base, with 15 bases left between them. The CDR3 sequence is 16 residues long. Per germline, CDR1 KGHSH and CDR2 LQKENI. This chain's CDR3 is CASSPVIAVGQETQYF. CDR3 nucleotides: TGTGCCAGCTCACCGGTTATAGCAGTCGGCCAAGAGACCCAGTACTTC.

The chain combines TRBV5-1 with TRBJ2-1; 10 nucleotides match TRBD2. CDR3 size: 15 residues. Germline V gives CDR1 SGHRS, CDR2 YFSETQ. Trimming took 1 base from V and 2 from J; bases not matched to a gene: 0. CDR3 sequence: CASSLTSGTYNEQFF. The CDR3 DNA is TGCGCCAGCAGCTTGACTAGCGGGACCTACAATGAGCAGTTCTTC.

The J gene is TRBJ1-6, the V gene TRBV9; 7 bases fit TRBD1. Germline CDR1 reads SGDLS; CDR2 reads YYNGEE. J was trimmed by 0 bases and V by 5 bases; bases with no gene match: 5. This CDR3 comprises 16 residues. CDR3 DNA: TGTGCCAGCAGTGCTGGGGACAGCTCCTATAATTCACCCCTCCACTTT. Its translation is CASSAGDSSYNSPLHF.

This clone is a singleton in its sample. The rearrangement links TRBV4-1 to TRBJ1-2; D remains unclear. CDR3 length: 14 amino acids. Trimming took 1 base from V and 1 from J, leaving 7 bases between them. From germline, CDR1 is MGHRA and CDR2 YSYEKL. This chain's CDR3 is CASSQVGVNYGYTF. The CDR3 coding sequence is TGCGCCAGCAGCCAAGTAGGCGTTAACTATGGCTACACCTTC.

The CDR3 is CASSIWPLGNQPQHF. In DNA, the CDR3 is TGTGCCAGCAGTATCTGGCCCCTTGGCAATCAGCCCCAGCATTTT. This rearrangement joins TRBV28 to TRBJ1-5; D uncertain. The germline V gene encodes CDR1 MDHEN and CDR2 SYDVKM. The CDR3 has 15 amino acids. V gave up 5 bases and J gave up 2 bases, with 13 bases separating them.

The chain carries TRBV5-1 and TRBJ2-2; a weak D match, TRBD1 (6 bases). The V end was cut by 6 bases, the J end by 4 bases, with 13 bases between. Germline CDR1 and CDR2: SGHRS and YFSETQ. This CDR3 is built from 14 residues. The CDR3 DNA reads TGCGCCAGCAACAGGGACCGAGGCACCGGGGAGCTGTTTTTT. Its protein product is CASNRDRGTGELFF.

The chain recombines TRBV2 with TRBJ2-2, with 10 bases lining up with TRBD2. J gave up 1 base and V 7 bases, and 3 bases lay outside the gene matches. This CDR3 is built from 15 residues. Germline V lookup: CDR1 SNHLY, CDR2 FYNNEI. The DNA of the CDR3 is TGTGCCAGCAAGCTAGCGGGAGTGAACACCGGGGAGCTGTTTTTT. Translating gives CASKLAGVNTGELFF. The variable domain in full, with the rest retrieved from reference TRBV2 and TRBJ2-2, is EPEVTQTPSHQVTQMGQEVILRCVPISNHLYFYWYRQILGQKVEFLVSFYNNEISEKSEIFDDQFSVERPDGSNFTLKIRSTKLEDSAMYFCASKLAGVNTGELFFGEGSRLTVL.

The chain recombines TRBV15 with TRBJ1-4; D ambiguous. Germline CDR1 reads LNHNV; CDR2 reads YYDKDF (reference sequence). The length of the CDR3 is 15 residues. The V gene lost 1 base and the J gene lost 2 bases, with 8 bases spanning the gap. The CDR3 DNA sequence: TGTGCCACCAGCAGAGCAAGGTACACTAATGAAAAACTGTTTTTT. It yields the protein CATSRARYTNEKLFF.

This rearrangement joins TRBV28 to TRBJ1-1; possibly TRBD1 for D (5 bases). V was pared by 5 bases and J by 3 bases, with 13 bases between. Germline V gives CDR1 MDHEN, CDR2 SYDVKM. The CDR3 totals 14 residues. The CDR3 protein is CASSPGGGYTEAFF. The CDR3, as DNA: TGTGCCAGCAGTCCCGGGGGGGGATACACTGAAGCTTTCTTT.

The chain uses TRBV7-9 and TRBJ1-3, with D unclear. The CDR3 is 15 amino acids. The germline CDR1 and CDR2 sequences are SEHNR and FQNEAQ (reference sequence). Between the trimmed V and J ends, which lost 2 bases and 0 bases, there was a span of 8 bases. CDR3: CASSLYGYSGNTIYF. As DNA, the CDR3 is TGTGCCAGCAGCTTATACGGGTACTCTGGAAACACCATATATTTT.

V and J are TRBV7-9 and TRBJ1-4; 7 positions agree with TRBD1. Unmatched junction bases numbered 8, after V lost 5 bases and J lost 5 bases. The V gene's germline CDR1 is SEHNR and CDR2 FQNEAQ (reference sequence). There are 15 residues in the CDR3. CDR3 DNA: TGTGCCAGCAGCCCTCGGGACAGTGAAAATGAAAAACTGTTTTTT. Amino acids: CASSPRDSENEKLFF.

The chain links TRBV7-7 to TRBJ2-1; D is uncertain. The V end lost 4 bases, the J end lost 6 bases, and 10 bases lay between the germline ends. CDR1 and CDR2 from the germline V gene are SSHAT and FNYEAQ (reference sequence). The CDR3 is 13 amino acids. Here the CDR3 DNA reads TGTGCCAGCAGCTCCCTGGTCTCCAATGAGCAGTTCTTC. Protein product: CASSSLVSNEQFF.

In its sample, this clone was seen once. The chain joins TRBV28 to TRBJ1-2, with 8 positions matching TRBD1. The germline CDR1 and CDR2 sequences are MDHEN and SYDVKM. V was pared by 8 bases and J by 5 bases, with 10 bases of the junction left unmatched. The CDR3 extends over 14 amino acids. CDR3 loop: CASRRQGRDYGYTF. CDR3 DNA sequence: TGTGCCAGCCGAAGACAGGGGAGGGATTATGGCTACACCTTC.

CDR3 amino acids: CASSQGLGQGGEAFF. The CDR3 nucleotides read TGTGCCAGCAGCCAAGGGTTAGGGCAAGGGGGTGAAGCTTTCTTT. The chain employs TRBV4-2 and TRBJ1-1, with D perhaps matching TRBD1 (6 bases). The length of the CDR3 is 15 residues. V was clipped by 1 base and J by 7 bases, with 16 bases between them. Germline lookup yields CDR1 LGHNA and CDR2 YNFKEQ.

The chain has TRBV9 and TRBJ2-1, with D unclear. Trimming left V 4 bases short and J 5 bases short, with 13 bases between. The CDR3 runs 14 residues. The germline V gene has CDR1 SGDLS and CDR2 YYNGEE. The CDR3 loop reads CASSPVRPDNEQFF. CDR3 coding DNA: TGTGCCAGCAGCCCCGTCCGACCCGACAATGAGCAGTTCTTC.

The chain couples TRBV14 to TRBJ2-2; D perhaps matches TRBD1 (5 bases). This CDR3 has 13 amino acids. V lost 7 bases and J lost 5, with 11 bases in between. CDR1 is SGHDN, CDR2 FVKESK, per germline. The CDR3 protein is CASNPTVTGELFF. CDR3 in DNA: TGTGCCAGCAACCCGACAGTAACCGGGGAGCTGTTTTTT.

This clone was seen only once. V and J are TRBV27 and TRBJ1-5; 9 positions agree with TRBD1. The CDR3 spans 14 residues. The V segment lost 3 bases and the J segment 7 bases; nucleotides outside the gene matches: 4. Germline-derived CDR1 and CDR2 are MNHEY and SMNVEV (reference sequence). The CDR3 DNA sequence: TGTGCCAGCAGTTTGACAGGGGGAGAACAGCCCCAGCATTTT. It yields the protein CASSLTGGEQPQHF.